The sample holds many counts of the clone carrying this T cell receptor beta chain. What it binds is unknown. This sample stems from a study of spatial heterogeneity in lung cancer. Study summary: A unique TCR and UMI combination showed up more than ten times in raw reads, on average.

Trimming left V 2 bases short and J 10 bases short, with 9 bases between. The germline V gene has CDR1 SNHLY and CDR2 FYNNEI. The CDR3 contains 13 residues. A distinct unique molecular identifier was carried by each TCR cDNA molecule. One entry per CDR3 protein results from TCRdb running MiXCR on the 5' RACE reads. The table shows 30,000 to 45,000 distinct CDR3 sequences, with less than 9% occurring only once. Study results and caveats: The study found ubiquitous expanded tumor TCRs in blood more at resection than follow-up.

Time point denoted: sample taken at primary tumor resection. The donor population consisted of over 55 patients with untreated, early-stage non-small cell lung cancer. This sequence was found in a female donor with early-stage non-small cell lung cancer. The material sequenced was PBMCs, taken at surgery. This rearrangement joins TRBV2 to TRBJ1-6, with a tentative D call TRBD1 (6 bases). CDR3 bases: TGTGCCAGCAGTGAATTGGACAGCTCACCCCTCCACTTT. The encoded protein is CASSELDSSPLHF.